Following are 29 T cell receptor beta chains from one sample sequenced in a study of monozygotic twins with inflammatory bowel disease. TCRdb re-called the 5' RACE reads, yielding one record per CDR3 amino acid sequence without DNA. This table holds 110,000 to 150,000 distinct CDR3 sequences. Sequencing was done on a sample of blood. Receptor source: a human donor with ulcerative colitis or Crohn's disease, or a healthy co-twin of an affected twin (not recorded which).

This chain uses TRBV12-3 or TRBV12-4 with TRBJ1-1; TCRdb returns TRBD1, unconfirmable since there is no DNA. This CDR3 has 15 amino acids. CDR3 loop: CASSATGPRETEAFF.

The CDR3 sequence: CASSLVSSNEQYF. This chain connects TRBV7-6 to TRBJ2-7; as DNA is missing, the TRBD2 call by TCRdb cannot be tested. CDR1 and CDR2 (germline): SGHVS, FNYEAQ. The CDR3 has 13 residues.

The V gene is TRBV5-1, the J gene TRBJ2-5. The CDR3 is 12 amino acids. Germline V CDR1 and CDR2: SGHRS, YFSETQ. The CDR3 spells CASSLSLETQYF.

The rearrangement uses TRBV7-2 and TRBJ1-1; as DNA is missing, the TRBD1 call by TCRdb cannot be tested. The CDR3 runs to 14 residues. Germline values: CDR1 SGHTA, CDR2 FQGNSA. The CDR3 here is CASRPVDRATEAFF.

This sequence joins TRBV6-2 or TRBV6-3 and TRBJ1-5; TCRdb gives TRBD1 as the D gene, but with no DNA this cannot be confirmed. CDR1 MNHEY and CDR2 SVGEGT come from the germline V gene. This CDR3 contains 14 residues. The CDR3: CASSRGQNNQPQHF.

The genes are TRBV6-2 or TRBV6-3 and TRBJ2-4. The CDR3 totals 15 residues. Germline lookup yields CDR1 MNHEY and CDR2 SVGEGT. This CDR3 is CASNRAARAKNIQYF.

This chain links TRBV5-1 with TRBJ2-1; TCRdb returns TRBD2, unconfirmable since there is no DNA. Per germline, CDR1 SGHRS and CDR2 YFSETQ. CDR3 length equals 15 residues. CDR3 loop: CASTERDYSLNEQFF.

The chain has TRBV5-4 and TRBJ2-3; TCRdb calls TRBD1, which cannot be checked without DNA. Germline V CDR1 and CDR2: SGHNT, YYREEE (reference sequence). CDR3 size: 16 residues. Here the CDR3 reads CASSPPLATSTDTQYF.

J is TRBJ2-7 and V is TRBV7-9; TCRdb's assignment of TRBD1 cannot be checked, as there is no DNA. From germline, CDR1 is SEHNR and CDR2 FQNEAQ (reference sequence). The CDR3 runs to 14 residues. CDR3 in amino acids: CASSRLGVSYEQYF.

CDR3 residues: CASRSTGNTDTQYF. The V gene is TRBV5-1, the J gene TRBJ2-3; TCRdb names TRBD1, which stays unverified in the absence of DNA. The CDR3 contains 14 residues. CDR1 and CDR2 from the germline V gene are SGHRS and YFSETQ.

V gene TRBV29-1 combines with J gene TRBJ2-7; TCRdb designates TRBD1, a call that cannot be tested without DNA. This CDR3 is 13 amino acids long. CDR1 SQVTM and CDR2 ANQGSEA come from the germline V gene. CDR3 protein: CSVVWGGGYEQYF.

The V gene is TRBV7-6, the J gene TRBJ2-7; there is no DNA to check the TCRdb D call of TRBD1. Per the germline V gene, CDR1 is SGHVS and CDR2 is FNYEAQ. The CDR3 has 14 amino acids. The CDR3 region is CASSLGTGSYEQYF.

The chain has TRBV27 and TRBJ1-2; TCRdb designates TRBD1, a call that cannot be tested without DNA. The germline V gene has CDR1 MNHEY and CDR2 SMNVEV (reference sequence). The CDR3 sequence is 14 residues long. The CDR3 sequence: CASRTGPPNYGYTF.

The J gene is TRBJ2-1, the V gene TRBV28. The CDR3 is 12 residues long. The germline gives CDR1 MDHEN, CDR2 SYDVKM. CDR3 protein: CASSPINNEQFF. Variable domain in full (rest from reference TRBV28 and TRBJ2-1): DVKVTQSSRYLVKRTGEKVFLECVQDMDHENMFWYRQDPGLGLRLIYFSYDVKMKEKGDIPEGYSVSREKKERFSLILESASTNQTSMYLCASSPINNEQFFGPGTRLTVL.

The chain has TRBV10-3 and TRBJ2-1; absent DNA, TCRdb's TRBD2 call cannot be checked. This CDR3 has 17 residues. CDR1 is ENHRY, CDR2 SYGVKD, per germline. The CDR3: CAISESITSGTRNEQFF.

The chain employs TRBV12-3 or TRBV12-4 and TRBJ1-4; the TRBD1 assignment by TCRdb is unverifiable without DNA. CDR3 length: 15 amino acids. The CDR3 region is CASSFWGTGGEKLFF.

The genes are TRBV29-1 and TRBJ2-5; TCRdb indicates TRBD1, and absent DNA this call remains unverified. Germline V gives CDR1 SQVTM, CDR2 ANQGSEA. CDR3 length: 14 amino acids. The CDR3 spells CSVRGLMGSETQYF.

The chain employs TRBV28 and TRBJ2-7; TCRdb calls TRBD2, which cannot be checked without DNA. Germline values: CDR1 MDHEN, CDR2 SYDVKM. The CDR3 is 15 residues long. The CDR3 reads CASSLGGLSSYEQYF.

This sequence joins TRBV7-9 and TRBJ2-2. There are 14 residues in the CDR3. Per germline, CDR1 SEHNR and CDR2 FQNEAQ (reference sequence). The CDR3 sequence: CASSLVPNTGELFF. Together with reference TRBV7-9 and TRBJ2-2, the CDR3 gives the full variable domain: DTGVSQNPRHKITKRGQNVTFRCDPISEHNRLYWYRQTLGQGPEFLTYFQNEAQLEKSRLLSDRFSAERPKGSFSTLEIQRTEQGDSAMYLCASSLVPNTGELFFGEGSRLTVL.

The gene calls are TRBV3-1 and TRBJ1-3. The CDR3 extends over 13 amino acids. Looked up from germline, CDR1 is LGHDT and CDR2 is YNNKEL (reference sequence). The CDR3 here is CASGGLSGNTIYF.

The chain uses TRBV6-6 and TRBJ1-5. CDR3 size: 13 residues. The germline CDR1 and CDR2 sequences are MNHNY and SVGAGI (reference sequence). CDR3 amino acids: CASSYPANQPQHF.

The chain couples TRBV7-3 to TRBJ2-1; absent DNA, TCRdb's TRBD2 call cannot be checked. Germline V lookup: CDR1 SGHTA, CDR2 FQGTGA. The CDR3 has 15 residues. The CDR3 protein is CASSKLASLINEQFF.

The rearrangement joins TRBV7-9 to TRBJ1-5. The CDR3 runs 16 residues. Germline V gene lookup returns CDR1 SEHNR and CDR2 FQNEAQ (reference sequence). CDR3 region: CASSPDKIASNQPQHF.

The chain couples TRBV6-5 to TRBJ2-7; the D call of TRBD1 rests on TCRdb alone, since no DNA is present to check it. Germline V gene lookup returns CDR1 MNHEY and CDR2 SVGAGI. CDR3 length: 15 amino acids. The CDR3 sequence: CASSSNRDIYYEQYF.

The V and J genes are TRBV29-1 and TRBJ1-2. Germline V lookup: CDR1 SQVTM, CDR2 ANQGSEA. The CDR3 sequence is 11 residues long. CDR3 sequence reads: CSGGVPYGYTF.

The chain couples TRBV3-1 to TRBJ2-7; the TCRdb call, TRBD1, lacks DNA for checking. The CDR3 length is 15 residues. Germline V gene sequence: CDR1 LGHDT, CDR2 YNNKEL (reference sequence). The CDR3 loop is CASSLPGQGVHEQYF.

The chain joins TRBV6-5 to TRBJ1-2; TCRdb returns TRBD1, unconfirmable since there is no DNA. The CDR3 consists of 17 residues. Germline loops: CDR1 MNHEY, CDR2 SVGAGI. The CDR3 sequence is CASSYLLTGTINYGYTF.

CDR3 region: CSAQRQGADTQYF. The chain couples TRBV20-1 to TRBJ2-3; TCRdb calls TRBD1, which cannot be checked without DNA. The CDR3 extends over 13 amino acids. From germline, CDR1 is DFQATT and CDR2 SNEGSKA (reference sequence).

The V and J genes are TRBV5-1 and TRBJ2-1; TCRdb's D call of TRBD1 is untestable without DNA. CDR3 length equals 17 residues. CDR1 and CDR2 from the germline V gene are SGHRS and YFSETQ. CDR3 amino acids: CASSLDPGTGAYNEQFF.